Presented here are 18 T cell receptor beta chains from one specimen sequenced in a study of T-cell memory formation after mild COVID-19. In TCRdb, the 5' RACE reads were re-called with MiXCR into one record per CDR3 protein. The sample holds 290,000 or so distinct CDR3 sequences, 15% to 20% seen once. The sample consisted of PBMCs or a T cell subset sorted from them (not recorded which). Every receptor here comes from a young man who had mild COVID-19 (a few samples of this study predate the infection). Cell type and time point are not known.

This clonotype occurred a few times. V and J are TRBV7-9 and TRBJ1-2, with TRBD1 as a possible D gene (5 bases). Germline CDR1 reads SEHNR; CDR2 reads FQNEAQ (reference sequence). V was clipped by 5 bases and J by 8 bases, with 15 bases between them. The CDR3 loop spans 13 amino acids. The DNA for the CDR3 is TGTGCCAGCAGCCCTGAAGGGGCCGGGGGCTACACCTTC. This gives the protein CASSPEGAGGYTF.

The gene calls are TRBV7-6 and TRBJ1-1; D is undetermined. The CDR3 is made up of 16 amino acids. Germline CDR1 is SGHVS and CDR2 is FNYEAQ. V gave up 0 bases and J gave up 5 bases, with 16 bases separating them. In nucleotides, the CDR3 is TGTGCCAGCAGCTTAGCGTCGCAGGCCTGGGGAACTGAAGCTTTCTTT. Translated, it gives CASSLASQAWGTEAFF. Variable domain in full (rest from reference TRBV7-6 and TRBJ1-1): GAGVSQSPRYKVTKRGQDVALRCDPISGHVSLYWYRQALGQGPEFLTYFNYEAQQDKSGLPNDRFSAERPEGSISTLTIQRTEQRDSAMYRCASSLASQAWGTEAFFGQGTRLTVV.

This clonotype appeared a few times. The chain combines TRBV5-1 with TRBJ2-7; 10 nucleotides align to TRBD1. The ends lost 3 bases at V and 7 bases at J; junction bases unmatched: 10. The CDR3 sequence is 15 residues long. Germline CDR1 and CDR2: SGHRS and YFSETQ. CDR3 nucleotide sequence: TGCGCCAGCAGCTCCATGACAGGGGGCTATGGGGAGCAGTACTTC. This translates into CASSSMTGGYGEQYF.

This chain connects TRBV9 to TRBJ1-1; D is ambiguous. Germline V gene sequence: CDR1 SGDLS, CDR2 YYNGEE. V lost 0 bases to trimming and J lost 4 bases, with 10 bases between them. The CDR3 loop spans 14 amino acids. As DNA, the CDR3 is TGTGCCAGCAGCGTAGGGTCCTCGGGCACTGAAGCTTTCTTT. The encoded protein is CASSVGSSGTEAFF.

This rearrangement joins TRBV11-2 to TRBJ1-3, with TRBD1 identical over 7 bases. Germline V lookup: CDR1 SGHAT, CDR2 FQNNGV. The CDR3 is made up of 16 amino acids. The J segment lost 0 bases and the V segment lost 6 bases, leaving 8 bases of the junction unmatched. The CDR3: CASRPFGTDSGNTIYF. The CDR3 bases are TGTGCCAGCAGGCCCTTCGGGACAGACTCTGGAAACACCATATATTTT.

This chain uses TRBV9 with TRBJ2-2; D not resolved. Germline values: CDR1 SGDLS, CDR2 YYNGEE. V shed 0 bases and J shed 3 bases, with 6 bases lying between them. The CDR3 loop spans 14 amino acids. In nucleotides, the CDR3 is TGTGCCAGCAGCGTAGCCCGGGACACCGGGGAGCTGTTTTTT. This encodes CASSVARDTGELFF.

This clonotype was found a few times. The rearrangement uses TRBV5-6 and TRBJ1-5; D remains ambiguous. Per the germline V gene, CDR1 is SGHDT and CDR2 is YYEEEE. This CDR3 is 15 amino acids long. V lost 6 bases to trimming and J lost 6 bases, with 19 bases between them. CDR3 sequence (DNA): TGTGCCAGCACTACTAAAGAGTCTCCCCCTCAGCCCCAGCATTTT. It yields the protein CASTTKESPPQPQHF.

This clonotype was detected only a few times. The rearrangement joins TRBV12-3 or TRBV12-4 to TRBJ2-3, with D possibly matching TRBD2 (6 bases). The V end lost 2 bases, the J end lost 2 bases, and 11 bases lay between the germline ends. This CDR3 has 15 residues. The CDR3 nucleotides are TGTGCCAGCAGTTTAAGGGGACTCCCCACAGATACGCAGTATTTT. Translation gives CASSLRGLPTDTQYF.

This clonotype appeared many times. This chain connects TRBV4-2 to TRBJ2-1, with 9 bases fitting TRBD2. Losses at the gene ends were 0 bases for V and 3 bases for J; bases not matched to a gene: 0. The CDR3 consists of 15 residues. Germline V CDR1 and CDR2: LGHNA, YNFKEQ. The CDR3 nucleotides are TGTGCCAGCAGCCAAGAGCGGGGGGGCTACAATGAGCAGTTCTTC. This translates into CASSQERGGYNEQFF.

In its sample, this clonotype was seen a few times. The chain carries TRBV7-8 and TRBJ2-1; 9 bases are shared with TRBD1. V lost 4 bases and J lost 1; bases outside the gene matches: 11. From germline, CDR1 is SGHVS and CDR2 FQNEAQ. CDR3 length equals 18 residues. The CDR3 DNA reads as TGTGCCAGCAGCTCCCGGGACAGGGAGGGGGTATCCTACAATGAGCAGTTCTTC. Its translation: CASSSRDREGVSYNEQFF.

The chain carries TRBV6-5 and TRBJ2-4; D is tentatively TRBD1 or TRBD2 (5 bases each). Looked up from germline, CDR1 is MNHEY and CDR2 is SVGAGI. V was clipped by 6 bases and J by 2 bases, with 14 bases between them. The CDR3 sequence is 15 residues long. The DNA for the CDR3 is TGTGCCAGCAGCAAGCAGGGAGCGACCAAAAACATTCAGTACTTC. Residues: CASSKQGATKNIQYF.

This rearrangement joins TRBV7-9 to TRBJ2-7; TRBD1 aligns across 7 bases. With 5 bases clipped from V and 4 bases from J, the junction kept 5 bases outside the gene matches. The germline V gene has CDR1 SEHNR and CDR2 FQNEAQ (reference sequence). CDR3 length: 13 amino acids. CDR3 residues: CASSQLDRYEQYV. CDR3 nucleotide sequence: TGTGCCAGCAGCCAACTGGACAGGTACGAGCAGTACGTC.

This clonotype was detected only a few times. The genes are TRBV7-3 and TRBJ2-3, with TRBD2 matching 8 bases. This CDR3 has 16 residues. Trimming removed 5 bases from V and 4 bases from J; junction bases left unmatched: 11. CDR1 and CDR2 (germline): SGHTA, FQGTGA. The DNA of the CDR3 is TGTGCCAGCAGCCCCGCACTGCGGGGGGCGGCAGATACGCAGTATTTT. It translates to CASSPALRGAADTQYF.

This clonotype was seen ten or more times. The chain carries TRBV7-8 and TRBJ1-1; TRBD1 might be the D (6 bases). Germline lookup yields CDR1 SGHVS and CDR2 FQNEAQ. The CDR3 extends over 15 amino acids. V lost 4 bases, J lost 1 base, and 13 bases lay in between. CDR3 in amino acids: CASSSLQGPNTEAFF. For the CDR3, the DNA is TGTGCCAGCAGCTCCCTACAGGGTCCGAACACTGAAGCTTTCTTT.

Only a few counts were recorded for this clonotype. The chain joins TRBV27 to TRBJ2-2; TRBD2 matches at 7 bases. The V segment lost 4 bases and the J segment 6 bases; nucleotides outside the gene matches: 8. There are 15 residues in the CDR3. Germline V gives CDR1 MNHEY, CDR2 SMNVEV (reference sequence). The CDR3 loop is CASSSLGGFSGELFF. DNA of the CDR3: TGTGCCAGCAGTTCTCTGGGAGGGTTTTCCGGGGAGCTGTTTTTT.

A few counts support this clonotype. The rearrangement joins TRBV4-1 to TRBJ1-1; the D is unclear. CDR3 length: 15 residues. The germline gives CDR1 MGHRA, CDR2 YSYEKL. V was cut by 1 base and J by 4 bases, with 13 bases left in between. The CDR3 nucleotides read TGCGCCAGCAGCCAAGGCAGAGGGCTAGTCACTGAAGCTTTCTTT. It is translated as CASSQGRGLVTEAFF.

The genes are TRBV28 and TRBJ2-7; weak D call: TRBD1 (5 bases). Per the germline V gene, CDR1 is MDHEN and CDR2 is SYDVKM. The CDR3 is 11 residues long. V lost 7 bases and J 3 bases, leaving 7 bases between the germline ends. Written as DNA, the CDR3 is TGTGCCAGCAAGGGGATCTACGAGCAGTACGTC. This translates into CASKGIYEQYV.

This clonotype was recorded a few times. The chain's CDR3 is CAAVQESSGTQYF. In DNA form, the CDR3 reads TGTGCCGCAGTACAGGAGAGCAGCGGGACCCAGTACTTC. The chain recombines TRBV27 with TRBJ2-5; the D call may be TRBD1 or TRBD2 (5 bases each). The CDR3 has 13 amino acids. CDR1 is MNHEY and CDR2 is SMNVEV in the germline V gene (reference sequence). V was clipped by 11 bases and J by 7 bases, with 20 bases between them.